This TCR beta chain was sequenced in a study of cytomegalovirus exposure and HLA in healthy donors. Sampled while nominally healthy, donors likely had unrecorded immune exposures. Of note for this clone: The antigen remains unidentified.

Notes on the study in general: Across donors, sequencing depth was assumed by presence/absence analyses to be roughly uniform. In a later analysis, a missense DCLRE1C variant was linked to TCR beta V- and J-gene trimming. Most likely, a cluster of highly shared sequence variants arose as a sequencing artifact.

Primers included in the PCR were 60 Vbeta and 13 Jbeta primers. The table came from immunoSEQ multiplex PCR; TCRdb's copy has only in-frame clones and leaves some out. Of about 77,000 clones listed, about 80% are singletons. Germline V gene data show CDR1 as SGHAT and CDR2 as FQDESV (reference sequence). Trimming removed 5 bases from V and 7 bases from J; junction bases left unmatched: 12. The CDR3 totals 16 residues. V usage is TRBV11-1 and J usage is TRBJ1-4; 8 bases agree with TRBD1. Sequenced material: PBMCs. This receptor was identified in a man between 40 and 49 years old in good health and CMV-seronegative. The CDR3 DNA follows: TGTGCCAGCAGCCACTGGGCAGGGGGCGGAATTGAAAAACTGTTTTTT. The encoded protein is CASSHWAGGGIEKLFF.